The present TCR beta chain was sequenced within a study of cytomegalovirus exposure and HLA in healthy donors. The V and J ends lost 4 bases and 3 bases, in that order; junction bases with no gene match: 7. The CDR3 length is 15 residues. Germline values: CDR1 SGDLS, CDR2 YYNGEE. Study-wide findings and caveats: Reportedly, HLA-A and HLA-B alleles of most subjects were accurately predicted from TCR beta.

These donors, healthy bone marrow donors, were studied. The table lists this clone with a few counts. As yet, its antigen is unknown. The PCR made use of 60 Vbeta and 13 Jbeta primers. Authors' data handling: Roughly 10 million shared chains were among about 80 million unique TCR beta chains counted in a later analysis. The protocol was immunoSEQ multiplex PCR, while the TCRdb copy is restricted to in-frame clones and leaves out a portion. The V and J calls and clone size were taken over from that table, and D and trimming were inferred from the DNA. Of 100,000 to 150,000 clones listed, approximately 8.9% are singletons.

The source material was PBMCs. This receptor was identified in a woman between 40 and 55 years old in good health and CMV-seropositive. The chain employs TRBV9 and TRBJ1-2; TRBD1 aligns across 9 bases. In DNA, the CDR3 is TGTGCCAGCAGCTCAGGGACAGGGTTCGACTATGGCTACACCTTC. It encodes CASSSGTGFDYGYTF.